This TCR beta chain originates from a study of T cell repertoires and HLA-DP antigens. CD4+ T cells were isolated untouched, about 98% pure. As concerns this clone: The antigen remains unidentified.

V lost 9 bases and J 6 bases, leaving 16 bases between the germline ends. This CDR3 spans 13 amino acids. Germline CDR1 and CDR2: LNHDA and SQIVND (reference sequence). Some clones are missing from TCRdb's copy, which holds only in-frame ones; the method was immunoSEQ multiplex PCR. The profile covers some 110,000 clones, with about 92% appearing a single time and around 0.25% taken by the ten largest. This receptor was taken from a woman aged 18-29 years in good health and CMV-seronegative. The sample taken for sequencing was CD4+ T cells from PBMCs. The V and J genes are TRBV19 and TRBJ2-3; D unclear. The CDR3 bases are TGTGCCAGCAGTCCCGGACGGTTGGATACGCAGTATTTT. Its protein product is CASSPGRLDTQYF.